Listed here are 25 T cell receptor beta chains from one sample, sequenced in a study of identical twins. MiXCR, applied by TCRdb to the 5' RACE reads, yields one record per CDR3 protein. In the table there are 420,000 or so distinct CDR3 sequences, around 20% of which are singletons. Sample: naive T cells sorted from blood. These receptors were collected from a man between 50 and 59 years old in good health.

This clonotype was detected many times. CDR3 in DNA: TGTGCCAGCAGTCGCTGGGAAAATGAGCAGTTCTTC. Translating gives CASSRWENEQFF. V is TRBV6-2 or TRBV6-3 and J is TRBJ2-1; D not certain. This CDR3 region has 12 residues. CDR1 is MNHEY and CDR2 is SVGEGT in the germline V gene. The V end was cut by 5 bases, the J end by 7 bases, with 9 bases between.

In this sample, this clonotype turned up many times. The chain links TRBV20-1 to TRBJ2-5; 7 bases are shared with TRBD2. The CDR3 totals 13 residues. V lost 2 bases to trimming and J lost 1 base; unmatched junction nucleotides: 1. Germline lookup yields CDR1 DFQATT and CDR2 SNEGSKA (reference sequence). The CDR3 region has the DNA TGCAGTGCTAGACTAGCGGTCCAAGAGACCCAGTACTTC. Amino acids: CSARLAVQETQYF.

This chain connects TRBV5-1 to TRBJ1-6; a possible D gene is TRBD1 (6 bases). The length of the CDR3 is 18 residues. Per germline, CDR1 SGHRS and CDR2 YFSETQ. V dropped 0 bases and J dropped 7 bases, with 20 bases sitting between them. The CDR3 nucleotides are TGCGCCAGCAGCTTGGGACCCACGAGGCAGGGGAGGAATTCACCCCTCCACTTT. Translation gives CASSLGPTRQGRNSPLHF.

This clonotype occurred many times. The chain is built from TRBV3-1 and TRBJ1-2; D may be TRBD1 (5 bases). Germline V gene data show CDR1 as LGHDT and CDR2 as YNNKEL (reference sequence). Deletions cut 4 bases from V and 8 bases from J, with 17 bases between. The CDR3 has 14 residues. The CDR3 DNA follows: TGTGCCAGCAGCCTGCCCGGGACGGGTGAGGGCTACACCTTC. As protein: CASSLPGTGEGYTF.

This clonotype was detected ten times or more. The chain links TRBV4-1 to TRBJ1-2; perhaps TRBD1 as D (5 bases). The V end was cut by 0 bases, the J end by 5 bases, with 22 bases between. Per germline, CDR1 MGHRA and CDR2 YSYEKL. The CDR3 extends over 18 amino acids. The CDR3 spells CASSQDAGQGHTTYGYTF. Here the CDR3 DNA reads TGCGCCAGCAGCCAAGATGCTGGGCAGGGCCATACTACATATGGCTACACCTTC.

The J gene is TRBJ2-7, the V gene TRBV20-1; the D gene is possibly TRBD1 (5 bases). V lost 8 bases and J lost 4, with 15 bases in between. Germline V gives CDR1 DFQATT, CDR2 SNEGSKA (reference sequence). The CDR3 totals 12 residues. In DNA, the CDR3 is TGCAGTAAAAGGGGTCCGGGTTACGAGCAGTACTTC. Translation: CSKRGPGYEQYF.

The chain joins TRBV4-3 to TRBJ2-5; no firm D call. From germline, CDR1 is LGHNA and CDR2 YSLEER. V was clipped by 0 bases and J by 2 bases, with 7 bases between them. This CDR3 is 14 amino acids long. CDR3 loop: CASSQEVRQETQYF. CDR3 DNA sequence: TGCGCCAGCAGCCAAGAGGTCAGACAAGAGACCCAGTACTTC.

This clonotype was picked up many times. The chain is built from TRBV10-1 and TRBJ2-3, with TRBD1 identical over 7 bases. The CDR3 is made up of 14 amino acids. The germline CDR1 and CDR2 sequences are WNHNN and SYGVQD (reference sequence). V lost 5 bases to trimming and J lost 0 bases; unmatched junction nucleotides: 2. The CDR3 sequence: CASSMDRSTDTQYF. The DNA for the CDR3 is TGCGCCAGCAGTATGGACAGGAGCACAGATACGCAGTATTTT.

This chain links TRBV6-5 with TRBJ2-7, with TRBD2 matching over 7 bases. The CDR3 totals 14 residues. Germline CDR1 and CDR2: MNHEY and SVGAGI. Trimming at V came to 0 bases and at J to 1 base, leaving 0 bases not matched to a gene. The CDR3 spells CASSYSSGSYEQYF. The CDR3 nucleotides read TGTGCCAGCAGTTACTCTAGCGGGTCCTACGAGCAGTACTTC.

This clonotype came up a few times. The rearrangement joins TRBV12-3 or TRBV12-4 to TRBJ2-6, with TRBD1 matching 11 bases. This CDR3 has 17 amino acids. Trimming at V came to 6 bases and at J to 2 bases, leaving 6 bases not matched to a gene. CDR3 sequence (DNA): TGTGCCAGCAGGGGGACAGGGGGGAGGACTGGGGCCAACGTCCTGACTTTC. Encoded protein: CASRGTGGRTGANVLTF.

The chain uses TRBV5-1 and TRBJ2-2, with D perhaps matching TRBD2 (5 bases). CDR1 and CDR2 (germline): SGHRS, YFSETQ. V was clipped by 2 bases and J by 7 bases, with 15 bases between them. This CDR3 spans 15 amino acids. CDR3 in amino acids: CASSLQRTQHGELFF. CDR3 sequence (DNA): TGCGCCAGCAGCTTACAGAGGACTCAGCACGGGGAGCTGTTTTTT.

The chain carries TRBV7-9 and TRBJ2-5; the D call may be TRBD1 or TRBD2 (5 bases each). There are 14 residues in the CDR3. The V end was cut by 5 bases, the J end by 5 bases, with 15 bases between. Germline V gene lookup returns CDR1 SEHNR and CDR2 FQNEAQ (reference sequence). Here the CDR3 reads CASSPLKGRETQYF. As DNA, the CDR3 is TGTGCCAGCAGCCCCCTCAAGGGACGGGAGACCCAGTACTTC.

The chain recombines TRBV5-1 with TRBJ2-7, with D perhaps TRBD1 or TRBD2 (5 bases each). CDR1 and CDR2 (germline): SGHRS, YFSETQ. The CDR3 runs to 16 residues. V gave up 0 bases and J gave up 0 bases, with 13 bases separating them. The CDR3 sequence is CASSLAPGPSSYEQYF. CDR3 in DNA: TGCGCCAGCAGCTTGGCACCGGGACCGTCCTCCTACGAGCAGTACTTC. Full variable domain (outside the CDR3, taken from reference TRBV5-1 and TRBJ2-7): KAGVTQTPRYLIKTRGQQVTLSCSPISGHRSVSWYQQTPGQGLQFLFEYFSETQRNKGNFPGRFSGRQFSNSRSEMNVSTLELGDSALYLCASSLAPGPSSYEQYFGPGTRLTVT.

This clonotype has more than one count but fewer than ten. The chain employs TRBV29-1 and TRBJ2-1; a weak D match, TRBD1 (6 bases). V lost 3 bases and J lost 0, with 12 bases in between. This CDR3 comprises 15 residues. The V gene's germline CDR1 is SQVTM and CDR2 ANQGSEA. In DNA form, the CDR3 reads TGCAGCGTTGAGATCCAGGGGAGCTCCTACAATGAGCAGTTCTTC. It specifies CSVEIQGSSYNEQFF.

This clonotype was recorded a few times. The CDR3 bases are TGCAGTGCTAGAGATGAGTCCCGGAATTCCTACGAGCAGTACTTC. Amino acid sequence: CSARDESRNSYEQYF. The chain joins TRBV20-1 to TRBJ2-7; D remains unclear. Germline CDR1 reads DFQATT; CDR2 reads SNEGSKA (reference sequence). Trimming removed 0 bases at V and 1 base at J, with 13 bases between. The CDR3 length is 15 residues.

This chain links TRBV7-9 with TRBJ2-7; TRBD1 matches at 9 bases. Germline CDR1 is SEHNR and CDR2 is FQNEAQ (reference sequence). Germline trimming cut 7 bases from V and 5 bases from J; bases unmatched to any gene: 12. The CDR3 loop spans 15 amino acids. The CDR3 sequence is CASTENRGRINEQYF. The DNA for the CDR3 is TGTGCCAGCACCGAGAACAGGGGGCGCATCAACGAGCAGTACTTC.

This clonotype showed up just a few times. A single base separates this from a much larger clone, so it may be a read error. The chain couples TRBV9 to TRBJ1-3; D is unresolved. Looked up from germline, CDR1 is SGDLS and CDR2 is YYNGEE. This CDR3 is 13 amino acids long. In DNA form, the CDR3 reads TGTGCCAGCAGCGGAGTCTCTGGAAACGCCATATATTTT. It yields the protein CASSGVSGNAIYF.

The chain employs TRBV29-1 and TRBJ2-3; D is possibly TRBD1 (6 bases). Germline-derived CDR1 and CDR2 are SQVTM and ANQGSEA. The CDR3 consists of 15 residues. V shed 0 bases and J shed 0 bases, with 10 bases lying between them. CDR3 amino acids: CSVEEQGSSTDTQYF. CDR3 nucleotides: TGCAGCGTTGAAGAACAGGGTTCAAGCACAGATACGCAGTATTTT.

This clonotype was found once. The chain couples TRBV5-1 to TRBJ2-3, with a possible D match to TRBD2 (7 bases). Per germline, CDR1 SGHRS and CDR2 YFSETQ. V dropped 3 bases and J dropped 9 bases, with 14 bases sitting between them. There are 13 residues in the CDR3. CDR3 nucleotide sequence: TGCGCCAGCAGCTGGGGGGGGGCCGGGACGCAGTATTTT. Translated, it gives CASSWGGAGTQYF.

V gene TRBV11-2 combines with J gene TRBJ2-1, with 9 bases aligning to TRBD1. Germline CDR1 is SGHAT and CDR2 is FQNNGV. V lost 5 bases, J lost 7 bases, and 6 bases stayed unmatched. The CDR3 totals 14 residues. As DNA, the CDR3 is TGTGCCAGCAGCGCCCGGGACAGGGCAAATGAGCAGTTCTTC. It codes for CASSARDRANEQFF.

This clonotype was picked up many times. This chain connects TRBV20-1 to TRBJ2-1; 8 nucleotides agree with TRBD2. This CDR3 is 14 amino acids long. Germline CDR1 is DFQATT and CDR2 is SNEGSKA (reference sequence). V lost 1 base and J lost 2; bases outside the gene matches: 1. The CDR3 DNA is TGCAGTGCTAGAGTACTAGCGGCCTACAATGAGCAGTTCTTC. This codes for CSARVLAAYNEQFF.

This clonotype has just a few counts. The chain combines TRBV4-1 with TRBJ1-5; 11 positions match TRBD1. CDR1 and CDR2 from the germline V gene are MGHRA and YSYEKL. The CDR3 loop spans 15 amino acids. V lost 6 bases and J lost 6; bases outside the gene matches: 7. For the CDR3, the DNA is TGCGCCAGCAGACCTGGACAGGGGGCTCGTCAGCCCCAGCATTTT. Its translation is CASRPGQGARQPQHF.

As concerns this clonotype: A much larger clone lies one base from this, so it may be a read error. The chain links TRBV10-3 to TRBJ2-7; no reliable D call. CDR3 length: 11 amino acids. V was clipped by 3 bases and J by 3 bases, with 3 bases between them. Germline V gene lookup returns CDR1 ENHRY and CDR2 SYGVKD. This chain's CDR3 is CAISDDYEQYF. The CDR3 DNA follows: TGTGCCATCAGTGACGACTACGAGCAGTACTTC.

J is TRBJ2-5 and V is TRBV12-3 or TRBV12-4; 10 bases are shared with TRBD2. This CDR3 region has 16 residues. J lost 4 bases, V lost 3 bases, and 8 bases had no gene match. Here the CDR3 DNA reads TGTGCCAGCAGTTTGTTGGCTAGCGGGAGTGGAGAGACCCAGTACTTC. It specifies CASSLLASGSGETQYF.

CDR3 amino acids: CASSYSDLAGEMYEQYF. CDR3 sequence (DNA): TGTGCCAGCAGTTACTCAGACCTAGCGGGAGAAATGTACGAGCAGTACTTC. This chain uses TRBV6-2 or TRBV6-3 with TRBJ2-7; 10 bases are shared with TRBD2. This CDR3 has 17 amino acids. From germline, CDR1 is MNHEY and CDR2 SVGEGT. V lost 0 bases and J lost 4; bases outside the gene matches: 9.